Listed below are T cell receptor beta chains from one sample, sequenced in a study of glioma-infiltrating T cells after dendritic cell vaccination. Some clones are missing from TCRdb's copy, which holds only in-frame ones; the method was immunoSEQ multiplex PCR. This sample carries approximately 92,000 clones, around 80% of them seen once, and the ten largest clones take approximately 5.5%. Sequencing used blood, obtained after dendritic cell vaccination. The receptors were gathered from a human donor with glioblastoma. Each CDR3 is given without its conserved first and last residue. The order of the fields is D gene, V gene, CDR3 length, J gene, CDR3 protein. The D gene is left open where the match is weak.

>TRBD2|TRBV30|14|TRBJ2-1
AWSDLRLAEDNEQF
>-|TRBV25-1|12|TRBJ1-1
ASSDYRVNTEAF
>-|TRBV6-1|10|TRBJ1-2
ASSLRTYGYT
>TRBD2|TRBV27|14|TRBJ2-7
ASNAGLASAIDEQY
>-|TRBV6-6|12|TRBJ1-2
ASTAGPARGGYT
>TRBD1|TRBV15|12|TRBJ2-1
ATSSLGGLNEQF
>-|TRBV5-1|12|TRBJ2-3
ASSLGGSPDTQY
>-|TRBV19|9|TRBJ2-7
ASSFAYEQY
>-|TRBV6-1|14|TRBJ1-2
ASSGGRDERNYGYT
>-|TRBV5-6|11|TRBJ1-4
ASSSVVREKLF
>-|TRBV27|16|TRBJ1-2
ASSTTYPRDSGPYGYT
>-|TRBV11-3|11|TRBJ1-1
ASSLDLNTEAF
>TRBD1|TRBV7-9|11|TRBJ1-2
ASSTTTGWGYT
>-|TRBV18|15|TRBJ2-3
ASSPPGSRSFGDTQY
>TRBD1|TRBV10-3|12|TRBJ1-1
AITPGQGNTEAF
>TRBD1|TRBV5-1|12|TRBJ2-1
ASSIHRQGDRQF
>TRBD1|TRBV5-4|13|TRBJ1-1
ASSITGTGRGEAF
>-|TRBV28|12|TRBJ2-2
ASSSGQNTGELF
>-|TRBV5-8|13|TRBJ2-2
ASSLLGANTGELF
>TRBD1|TRBV30|14|TRBJ1-6
AWSHPTGGVNSPLH